These 30 T cell receptor beta chains share one sample of origin, sequenced in a study of graft-versus-host responses after intestinal transplantation. The method was immunoSEQ multiplex PCR; TCRdb's version includes in-frame clones alone and lacks a portion of them. The table has roughly 36,000 clones, around 86% seen once. The sequencing here drew on PBMCs, taken 1,000 to 1,300 days after transplant. These receptors were taken from a human patient who received an intestinal transplant, so some T cells may come from the graft donor.

This clone has just a few counts. This chain connects TRBV2 to TRBJ1-1; D is undetermined. Germline V gene sequence: CDR1 SNHLY, CDR2 FYNNEI. The CDR3 extends over 13 amino acids. V was clipped by 6 bases and J by 1 base, with 9 bases between them. The CDR3 coding sequence is TGTGCCAGCAGGGGGATACAGAACACTGAAGCTTTCTTT. This encodes CASRGIQNTEAFF.

CDR3 sequence (DNA): TGTGCCAGTAGTGCTCCGGGACTAGCGGCTTACGAGCAGTACTTC. This encodes CASSAPGLAAYEQYF. This chain links TRBV19 with TRBJ2-7; TRBD2 matches 11 bases. Germline V CDR1 and CDR2: LNHDA, SQIVND (reference sequence). Trimming cost V 5 bases and J 4 bases; bases outside gene matches: 7. The CDR3 runs 15 residues.

This sequence joins TRBV5-1 and TRBJ2-1; weak D call: TRBD2 (5 bases). The CDR3 extends over 15 amino acids. Germline V gene data show CDR1 as SGHRS and CDR2 as YFSETQ. V shed 0 bases and J shed 9 bases, with 16 bases lying between them. This chain's CDR3 is CASSLALSPEGEQFF. The CDR3 region has the DNA TGCGCCAGCAGCTTGGCCCTCTCTCCTGAGGGTGAGCAGTTCTTC.

This chain links TRBV5-1 with TRBJ2-7; a possible D gene is TRBD1 (6 bases). In germline, CDR1 is SGHRS, CDR2 YFSETQ. The CDR3 has 14 amino acids. V dropped 0 bases and J dropped 6 bases, with 13 bases sitting between them. The CDR3 nucleotides are TGCGCCAGCAGCTTGGATGGATCAGGGGTCGAGCAGTACTTC. It codes for CASSLDGSGVEQYF.

The chain carries TRBV19 and TRBJ2-1; D possibly matches TRBD1 or TRBD2 (5 bases each). V was clipped by 3 bases and J by 10 bases, with 7 bases between them. Germline CDR1 reads LNHDA; CDR2 reads SQIVND (reference sequence). The CDR3 loop spans 11 amino acids. CDR3 residues: CASSIWGEQFF. The CDR3 DNA reads as TGTGCCAGTAGTATCTGGGGGGAGCAGTTCTTC.

V gene TRBV5-8 combines with J gene TRBJ1-2; TRBD1 matches 9 bases. Losses at the gene ends were 4 bases for V and 5 bases for J; bases not matched to a gene: 6. Germline CDR1 SGHTS, CDR2 YDEGEE. The length of the CDR3 is 14 residues. CDR3 coding DNA: TGTGCCAGCAGCCCCCGGGACAGGGAGTATGGCTACACCTTC. Protein sequence: CASSPRDREYGYTF.

The chain joins TRBV9 to TRBJ2-2; 13 bases are a match to TRBD2. The germline gives CDR1 SGDLS, CDR2 YYNGEE. The CDR3 runs 16 residues. Losses at the gene ends were 2 bases for V and 6 bases for J; bases not matched to a gene: 4. CDR3 nucleotide sequence: TGTGCCAGCAGCGTCACTAGCGGGAGGGCCGCCGGGGAGCTGTTTTTT. It translates to CASSVTSGRAAGELFF. Supplemented by reference TRBV9 and TRBJ2-2, the full variable domain reads DSGVTQTPKHLITATGQRVTLRCSPRSGDLSVYWYQQSLDQGLQFLIQYYNGEERAKGNILERFSAQQFPDLHSELNLSSLELGDSALYFCASSVTSGRAAGELFFGEGSRLTVL.

J is TRBJ2-7 and V is TRBV10-3, with 9 bases identical to TRBD2. This CDR3 is 14 amino acids long. Germline values: CDR1 ENHRY, CDR2 SYGVKD. Unmatched junction bases numbered 9, after V lost 6 bases and J lost 6 bases. The CDR3 nucleotides are TGTGCCATCAGCGTAGCGGGAGCCGAAGGCGAGCAGTACTTC. As protein: CAISVAGAEGEQYF.

The J gene is TRBJ1-1, the V gene TRBV28, with D possibly matching TRBD1 (6 bases). Trimming took off 3 bases at V and 2 bases at J, with 10 bases between the two ends. Germline loops: CDR1 MDHEN, CDR2 SYDVKM. This CDR3 contains 14 residues. For the CDR3, the DNA is TGTGCCAGCAGTTTTCCGACAGGAAACACTGAAGCTTTCTTT. It specifies CASSFPTGNTEAFF.

This clone was observed a few times. This chain connects TRBV10-2 to TRBJ1-6; the D is unclear. Trimming stripped 4 bases from V and 2 bases from J, with 6 bases between. CDR3 length: 14 residues. From germline, CDR1 is WSHSY and CDR2 SAAADI. CDR3: CASSGGPYNSPLHF. As DNA, the CDR3 is TGCGCCAGCAGTGGGGGTCCCTATAATTCACCCCTCCACTTT.

The genes are TRBV5-1 and TRBJ2-2; maybe TRBD2 (5 bases). Deletions cut 2 bases from V and 1 base from J, with 12 bases between. The CDR3 contains 16 residues. Germline CDR1 is SGHRS and CDR2 is YFSETQ. CDR3 nucleotide sequence: TGCGCCAGCAGCTTACCTAGCAGAAAGAACACCGGGGAGCTGTTTTTT. This encodes CASSLPSRKNTGELFF.

V is TRBV25-1 and J is TRBJ1-5; 8 bases fit TRBD1. Germline values: CDR1 MGHDK, CDR2 SYGVNS. J gave up 6 bases and V 4 bases, and 17 bases lay outside the gene matches. CDR3 size: 18 residues. The CDR3 loop reads CASSGKEDRRGHSQPQHF. In DNA form, the CDR3 reads TGTGCCAGCAGTGGAAAGGAGGACCGCAGGGGGCATAGTCAGCCCCAGCATTTT.

The chain carries TRBV30 and TRBJ1-5; D ambiguous. Germline loops: CDR1 GTSNPN, CDR2 SVGIG (reference sequence). The CDR3 length is 15 residues. V lost 1 base, J lost 1 base, and 11 bases lay in between. This CDR3 reads CAWSGGRGSNQPQHF. CDR3 in DNA: TGTGCCTGGAGTGGGGGTCGGGGAAGCAATCAGCCCCAGCATTTT.

This clone was detected a few times. The chain carries TRBV2 and TRBJ2-7; D is unclear. Germline CDR1 SNHLY, CDR2 FYNNEI. The CDR3 sequence is 12 residues long. With 2 bases removed from V and 3 bases from J, the gap between germline ends came to 5 bases. As DNA, the CDR3 is TGTGCCAGCAGTGAAAGGTACTACGAGCAGTACTTC. Translated, it gives CASSERYYEQYF.

This clone was observed once. V gene TRBV5-1 combines with J gene TRBJ2-2; 8 bases are shared with TRBD1. The J segment lost 2 bases and the V segment lost 3 bases, leaving 3 bases of the junction unmatched. CDR1 and CDR2 from the germline V gene are SGHRS and YFSETQ. The CDR3 has 15 residues. The CDR3 DNA reads as TGCGCCAGCAGCTGGGGACAGGCCAACACCGGGGAGCTGTTTTTT. It encodes CASSWGQANTGELFF.

The chain is built from TRBV10-2 and TRBJ2-7, with 7 bases identical to TRBD2. CDR1 and CDR2 (germline): WSHSY, SAAADI. The CDR3 runs 14 residues. J gave up 2 bases and V 0 bases, and 1 base lay outside the gene matches. The CDR3 spells CASSESGGAYEQYF. The CDR3 DNA sequence: TGCGCCAGCAGTGAGTCTGGGGGGGCCTACGAGCAGTACTTC.

This clone was detected once. The chain employs TRBV6-5 and TRBJ2-7, with D possibly called TRBD1 or TRBD2 (5 bases each). The CDR3 length is 14 residues. Germline V gene data show CDR1 as MNHEY and CDR2 as SVGAGI. The V gene lost 0 bases and the J gene lost 5 bases, with 11 bases spanning the gap. The CDR3: CASSYSGRDDEQYF. The DNA for the CDR3 is TGTGCCAGCAGTTACTCCGGCAGGGACGACGAGCAGTACTTC.

The rearrangement links TRBV28 to TRBJ1-4, with D perhaps matching TRBD1 (6 bases). Germline V gene lookup returns CDR1 MDHEN and CDR2 SYDVKM. The CDR3 is 17 amino acids. V lost 10 bases, J lost 8 bases, and 29 bases lay in between. CDR3 nucleotides: TGTGCCATCTCGCCCGCAGGGGACGAAGGGGGGGGAGAAAAACTGTTTTTT. This gives the protein CAISPAGDEGGGEKLFF.

This sequence joins TRBV7-6 and TRBJ2-2, with 8 nucleotides matching TRBD2. There are 15 residues in the CDR3. Trimming cost V 5 bases and J 5 bases; bases outside gene matches: 7. Germline-derived CDR1 and CDR2 are SGHVS and FNYEAQ. CDR3 bases: TGTGCCAGCAGCCTCCCCCGGGGGGGGACCGGGGAGCTGTTTTTT. Its translation is CASSLPRGGTGELFF.

The J gene is TRBJ1-1, the V gene TRBV19; no definite D call. Trimming removed 5 bases from V and 8 bases from J, with 12 bases in between. The CDR3 extends over 12 amino acids. CDR1 is LNHDA, CDR2 SQIVND, per germline (reference sequence). CDR3 residues: CASSRQSGEAFF. As DNA, the CDR3 is TGTGCCAGTAGTCGACAAAGCGGGGAAGCTTTCTTT.

This clone was seen once. The genes are TRBV7-9 and TRBJ2-1, with D possibly being TRBD1 (5 bases). From germline, CDR1 is SEHNR and CDR2 FQNEAQ (reference sequence). This CDR3 has 14 residues. V gave up 5 bases and J gave up 3 bases, with 11 bases separating them. CDR3 nucleotides: TGTGCCAGCAGCCCACGACAGCTCTACAATGAGCAGTTCTTC. Translation: CASSPRQLYNEQFF.

CDR3 DNA sequence: TGTGCCAGCAGCTTAGGGGTCAGCTCTGGAAACACCATATATTTT. Residues: CASSLGVSSGNTIYF. V gene TRBV7-8 combines with J gene TRBJ1-3, with D uncertain. V dropped 1 base and J dropped 0 bases, with 7 bases sitting between them. Per the germline V gene, CDR1 is SGHVS and CDR2 is FQNEAQ. The CDR3 loop spans 15 amino acids.

This chain uses TRBV19 with TRBJ1-2; D uncertain. V gave up 2 bases and J gave up 4 bases, with 14 bases separating them. CDR3 length equals 15 residues. Germline V gene sequence: CDR1 LNHDA, CDR2 SQIVND (reference sequence). The CDR3 region has the DNA TGTGCCAGTAGTATAAGGATCCCAGCTCTCTATGGCTACACCTTC. This translates into CASSIRIPALYGYTF.

The chain has TRBV28 and TRBJ2-1; possible D gene TRBD1, 8 bases. The CDR3 is 14 residues long. The germline V gene encodes CDR1 MDHEN and CDR2 SYDVKM. The germline V and J ends were trimmed by 6 bases and 5 bases, with 14 bases remaining between them. DNA of the CDR3: TGTGCCAGCAGAGCGGGACAGGCCCACAATGAGCAGTTCTTC. Encoded protein: CASRAGQAHNEQFF.

The gene calls are TRBV5-4 and TRBJ2-5, with 7 bases aligning to TRBD2. V trimming: 2 bases; J trimming: 5 bases; junction bases outside the gene matches: 12. The CDR3 sequence is 16 residues long. Germline V CDR1 and CDR2: SGHNT, YYREEE (reference sequence). CDR3 protein: CASSFAMLGGGETQYF. The CDR3, as DNA: TGTGCCAGCAGCTTCGCCATGCTTGGGGGAGGGGAGACCCAGTACTTC.

The table lists this clone with a few counts. The chain carries TRBV28 and TRBJ2-4; possible D gene TRBD1, 6 bases. This CDR3 has 14 residues. CDR1 MDHEN and CDR2 SYDVKM come from the germline V gene. V lost 6 bases and J 7 bases, leaving 16 bases between the germline ends. As DNA, the CDR3 is TGTGCCAGCAGACAAACGGGCCAGGGGAACATTCAGTACTTC. Its translation is CASRQTGQGNIQYF.

The chain is built from TRBV5-4 and TRBJ1-5; perhaps TRBD1 as D (5 bases). The germline CDR1 and CDR2 sequences are SGHNT and YYREEE (reference sequence). The V end lost 0 bases, the J end lost 6 bases, and 16 bases lay between the germline ends. The CDR3 runs 16 residues. The CDR3 sequence is CASSLETGGGGQPQHF. CDR3 DNA sequence: TGTGCCAGCAGCTTGGAGACGGGGGGTGGCGGTCAGCCCCAGCATTTT. Filled out from reference TRBV5-4 and TRBJ1-5, the complete variable domain reads ETGVTQSPTHLIKTRGQQVTLRCSSQSGHNTVSWYQQALGQGPQFIFQYYREEENGRGNFPPRFSGLQFPNYSSELNVNALELDDSALYLCASSLETGGGGQPQHFGDGTRLSIL.

This clone was recorded only once. This sample also contains other DNA sequences that code for the same CDR3. V usage is TRBV30 and J usage is TRBJ1-3; maybe TRBD1 (5 bases). This CDR3 region has 15 residues. V lost 3 bases and J lost 2, with 14 bases in between. CDR1 and CDR2 from the germline V gene are GTSNPN and SVGIG (reference sequence). The CDR3 loop is CAWRKQGTAGNTIYF. The DNA for the CDR3 is TGTGCCTGGAGGAAGCAGGGCACTGCTGGAAACACCATATATTTT. The variable domain in full, with the rest retrieved from reference TRBV30 and TRBJ1-3, is SQTIHQWPATLVQPVGSPLSLECTVEGTSNPNLYWYRQAAGRGLQLLFYSVGIGQISSEVPQNLSASRPQDRQFILSSKKLLLSDSGFYLCAWRKQGTAGNTIYFGEGSWLTVV.

In this sample, this clone turned up once. The chain recombines TRBV5-4 with TRBJ2-7; D not certain. With 6 bases removed from V and 2 bases from J, the gap between germline ends came to 12 bases. Germline-derived CDR1 and CDR2 are SGHNT and YYREEE (reference sequence). This CDR3 spans 13 amino acids. CDR3 in DNA: TGTGCCAGCACCCAGGACGGAACCTACGAGCAGTACTTC. This encodes CASTQDGTYEQYF.

V is TRBV11-2 and J is TRBJ2-2, with 16 bases aligning to TRBD2. The CDR3 consists of 19 residues. Germline CDR1 reads SGHAT; CDR2 reads FQNNGV. V lost 1 base to trimming and J lost 5 bases; unmatched junction nucleotides: 7. CDR3 amino acids: CASSLVGTSGRARTGELFF. The CDR3 DNA sequence: TGTGCCAGCAGCTTAGTAGGGACTAGCGGGAGGGCCCGTACCGGGGAGCTGTTTTTT.